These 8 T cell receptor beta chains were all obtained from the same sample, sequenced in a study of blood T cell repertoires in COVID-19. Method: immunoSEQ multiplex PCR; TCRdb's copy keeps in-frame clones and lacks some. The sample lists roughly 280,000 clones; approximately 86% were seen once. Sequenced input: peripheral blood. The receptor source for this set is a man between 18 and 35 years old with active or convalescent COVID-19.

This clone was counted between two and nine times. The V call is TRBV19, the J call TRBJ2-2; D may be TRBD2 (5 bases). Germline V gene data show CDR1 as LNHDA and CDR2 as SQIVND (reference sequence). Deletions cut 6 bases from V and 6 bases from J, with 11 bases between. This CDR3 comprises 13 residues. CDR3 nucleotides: TGTGCCAGTAGCCCCTCGAGGGCCGGGGAGCTGTTTTTT. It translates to CASSPSRAGELFF. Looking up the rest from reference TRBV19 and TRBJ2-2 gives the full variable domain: DGGITQSPKYLFRKEGQNVTLSCEQNLNHDAMYWYRQDPGQGLRLIYYSQIVNDFQKGDIAEGYSVSREKKESFPLTVTSAQKNPTAFYLCASSPSRAGELFFGEGSRLTVL.

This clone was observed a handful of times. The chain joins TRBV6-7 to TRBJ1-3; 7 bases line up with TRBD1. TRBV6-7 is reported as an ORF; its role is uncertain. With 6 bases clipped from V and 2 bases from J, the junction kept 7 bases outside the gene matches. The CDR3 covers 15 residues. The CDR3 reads CASRGDTGAGNTIYF. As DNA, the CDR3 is TGTGCCAGCAGAGGGGATACAGGGGCTGGAAACACCATATATTTT.

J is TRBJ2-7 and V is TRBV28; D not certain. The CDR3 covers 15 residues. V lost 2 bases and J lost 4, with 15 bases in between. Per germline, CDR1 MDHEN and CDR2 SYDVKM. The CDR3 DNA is TGTGCCAGCAGTTTAGGCGGAACTACATCATACGAGCAGTACTTC. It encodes CASSLGGTTSYEQYF.

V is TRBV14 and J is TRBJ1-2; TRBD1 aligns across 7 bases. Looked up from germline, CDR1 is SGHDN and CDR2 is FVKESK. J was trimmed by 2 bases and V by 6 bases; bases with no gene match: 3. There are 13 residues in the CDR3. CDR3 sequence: CASSTGANYGYTF. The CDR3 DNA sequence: TGTGCCAGCAGTACAGGGGCCAACTATGGCTACACCTTC. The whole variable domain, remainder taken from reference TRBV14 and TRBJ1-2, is EAGVTQFPSHSVIEKGQTVTLRCDPISGHDNLYWYRRVMGKEIKFLLHFVKESKQDESGMPNNRFLAERTGGTYSTLKVQPAELEDSGVYFCASSTGANYGYTFGSGTRLTVV.

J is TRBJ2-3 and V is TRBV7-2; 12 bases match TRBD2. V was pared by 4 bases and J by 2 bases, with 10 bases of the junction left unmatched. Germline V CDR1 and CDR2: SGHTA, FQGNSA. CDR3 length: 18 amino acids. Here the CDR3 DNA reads TGTGCCAGCAGCTCCTATTACCCTAGCGGGAGGGTCACAGATACGCAGTATTTT. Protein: CASSSYYPSGRVTDTQYF.

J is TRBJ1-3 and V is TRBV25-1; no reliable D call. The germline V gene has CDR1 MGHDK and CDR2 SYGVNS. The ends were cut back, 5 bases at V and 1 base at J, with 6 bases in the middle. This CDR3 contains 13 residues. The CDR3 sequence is CASSQQSGNTIYF. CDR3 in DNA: TGTGCCAGCAGTCAACAGTCTGGAAACACCATATATTTT.

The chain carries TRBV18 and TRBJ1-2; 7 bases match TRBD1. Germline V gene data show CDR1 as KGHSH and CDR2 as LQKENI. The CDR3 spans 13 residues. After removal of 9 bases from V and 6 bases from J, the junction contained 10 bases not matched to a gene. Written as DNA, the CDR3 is TGTGCCAGTACAAGGGCAGGGGGTGATGGCTACACCTTC. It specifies CASTRAGGDGYTF.

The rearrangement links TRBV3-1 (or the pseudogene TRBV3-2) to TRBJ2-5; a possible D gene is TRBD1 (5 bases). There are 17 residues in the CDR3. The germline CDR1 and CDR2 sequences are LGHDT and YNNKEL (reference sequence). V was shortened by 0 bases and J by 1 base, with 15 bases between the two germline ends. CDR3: CASSQEVAGNGQETQYF. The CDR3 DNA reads TGTGCCAGCAGCCAAGAAGTTGCAGGGAATGGCCAAGAGACCCAGTACTTC.